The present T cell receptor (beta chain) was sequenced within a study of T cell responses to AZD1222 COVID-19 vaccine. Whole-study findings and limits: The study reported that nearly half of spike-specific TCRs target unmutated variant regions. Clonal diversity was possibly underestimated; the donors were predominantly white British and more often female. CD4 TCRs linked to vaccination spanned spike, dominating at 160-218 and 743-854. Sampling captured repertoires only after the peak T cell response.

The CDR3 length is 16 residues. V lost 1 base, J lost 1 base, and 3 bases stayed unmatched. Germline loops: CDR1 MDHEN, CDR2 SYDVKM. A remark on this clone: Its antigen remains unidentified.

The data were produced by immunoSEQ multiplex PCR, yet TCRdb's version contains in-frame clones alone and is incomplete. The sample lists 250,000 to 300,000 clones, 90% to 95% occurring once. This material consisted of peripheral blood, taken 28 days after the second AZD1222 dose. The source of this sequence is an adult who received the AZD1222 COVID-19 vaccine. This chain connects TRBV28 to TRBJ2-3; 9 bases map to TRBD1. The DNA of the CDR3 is TGTGCCAGCAGTTTATCGAGGACAGGGGGCACAGATACGCAGTATTTT. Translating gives CASSLSRTGGTDTQYF.